This T cell receptor (beta chain) was identified during a study of T cell responses to AZD1222 COVID-19 vaccine. Study-wide results and caveats: Recipients of AZD1222 seropositive at baseline numbered only six or seven. Donors were chiefly white British, with a greater number of females, and clonal diversity was perhaps underestimated. The study reported that nearly half of spike-specific TCRs target unmutated variant regions. It was only after the peak T cell response that any repertoires were sampled.

Libraries were prepared by immunoSEQ multiplex PCR; TCRdb keeps only in-frame clonotypes and omits some of them. This table has 180,000 or so clones, 85% to 90% appearing once. A remark on this clone: Its antigen is still unknown.

The CDR3 is 14 residues long. Per germline, CDR1 SGDLS and CDR2 YYNGEE. The V end lost 0 bases, the J end lost 4 bases, and 9 bases lay between the germline ends. The sequenced sample was peripheral blood, obtained on day 0 of AZD1222 vaccination. This receptor was identified in an adult in good health. The chain couples TRBV9 to TRBJ2-3; D ambiguous. CDR3 sequence reads: CASSVVNTPDTQYF. The CDR3 coding sequence is TGTGCCAGCAGCGTAGTGAATACCCCAGATACGCAGTATTTT.